This T cell receptor beta chain was profiled in a study of T-cell reconstitution after alpha-beta-depleted transplantation in children. The library targeted TCRbeta and was prepared with unique molecular identifiers. TCRdb used MiXCR to reprocess the PCR reads, holding one entry per CDR3 protein. The table records 400,000 to 500,000 distinct CDR3 sequences, roughly a tenth of them present only once. This clonotype was seen a few times. CDR3 length: 15 amino acids. The V end lost 6 bases, the J end lost 3 bases, and 17 bases lay between the germline ends. CDR1 is KGHSH, CDR2 LQKENI, per germline. The receptor was isolated from a human donor who donated a stem cell graft to a child with acute myeloid leukemia. V usage is TRBV18 and J usage is TRBJ1-1; D is unclear. Sequencing was performed on PBMCs from the stem cell graft donor, taken from the stem cell graft. The CDR3, as DNA: TGTGCCAGCTCTTCGGGTCCTCTCCCGGACACTGAAGCTTTCTTT. This gives the protein CASSSGPLPDTEAFF.